Listed below are T cell receptor beta chains from one sample, sequenced in a study of blood T cell repertoires in COVID-19. Some clones are missing from TCRdb's copy, which holds only in-frame ones; the method was immunoSEQ multiplex PCR. The repertoire includes under 80,000 clones, roughly 80% of them detected once, and approximately 5% sits in the top ten. Specimen: peripheral blood. Source of these receptors: a man between 65 and 85 years old with acute or convalescent COVID-19. Both conserved end residues are part of each CDR3. A D gene is named only where the DNA matches it firmly. The size entry is marked missing in some rows and otherwise reads once, few, many or a size class.

j_call d_call clone_size v_call cdr3_aa cdr3_nt
TRBJ2-7 . . TRBV9 CASSVTVPPYEQYF TGTGCCAGCAGCGTCACGGTGCCCCCCTACGAGCAGTACTTC
TRBJ2-3 TRBD2 once TRBV5-4 CASSLTVTSGGYTDTQYF TGTGCCAGCAGCTTGACTGTGACTAGCGGGGGATACACAGATACGCAGTATTTT
TRBJ1-2 TRBD1 . TRBV27 CASRGTGGFDGYTF TGTGCCAGCAGGGGGACAGGGGGATTTGATGGCTACACCTTC
TRBJ1-6 . . TRBV6-5 CASSPTLSPLHF TGTGCCAGCAGTCCGACACTTTCACCCCTCCACTTT
TRBJ2-2 . . TRBV10-3 CAISGGQTNTGELFF TGTGCCATCAGTGGGGGCCAGACGAACACCGGGGAGCTGTTTTTT
TRBJ2-3 . . TRBV5-1 CASSLGGGSTDTQYF TGCGCCAGCAGCTTGGGTGGGGGGAGCACAGATACGCAGTATTTT
TRBJ1-6 TRBD1 . TRBV7-9 CASGDQGGSPLHF TGTGCCAGCGGGGACCAGGGGGGCTCACCCCTCCACTTT
TRBJ2-1 TRBD2 few TRBV29-1 CSVFLAGGLDNEQFF TGCAGCGTTTTCCTAGCGGGGGGGCTTGACAATGAGCAGTTCTTC
TRBJ2-5 TRBD2 . TRBV5-1 CASSLGLAGVYSQETQYF TGCGCCAGCAGCTTGGGGCTAGCGGGGGTGTACAGCCAAGAGACCCAGTACTTC
TRBJ2-3 . . TRBV24-1 CATSEASADTQYF TGTGCCACCAGTGAGGCTAGCGCGGATACGCAGTATTTT
TRBJ2-6 . few TRBV29-1 CSAASSSGANVLTF TGCAGCGCTGCCTCCAGCTCTGGGGCCAACGTCCTGACTTTC
TRBJ2-5 TRBD1 . TRBV14 CASSDRDRETQYF TGTGCCAGCAGCGACCGGGACAGAGAGACCCAGTACTTC
TRBJ1-1 TRBD1 few TRBV5-1 CASSWGQGSTEAFF TGCGCCAGCAGCTGGGGACAGGGAAGCACTGAAGCTTTCTTT